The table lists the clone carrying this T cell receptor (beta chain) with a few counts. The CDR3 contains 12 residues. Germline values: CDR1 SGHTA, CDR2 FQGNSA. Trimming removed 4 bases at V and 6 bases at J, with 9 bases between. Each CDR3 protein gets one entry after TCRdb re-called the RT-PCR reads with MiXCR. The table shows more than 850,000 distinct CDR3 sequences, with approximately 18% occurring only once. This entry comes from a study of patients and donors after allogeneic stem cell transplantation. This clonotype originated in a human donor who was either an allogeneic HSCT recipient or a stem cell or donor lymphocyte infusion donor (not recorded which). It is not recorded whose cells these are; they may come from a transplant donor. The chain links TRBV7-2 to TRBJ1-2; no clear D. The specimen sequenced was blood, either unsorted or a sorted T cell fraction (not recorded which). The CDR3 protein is CASSSLGDGYTF. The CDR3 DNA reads TGTGCCAGCAGCTCCCTGGGAGATGGCTACACCTTC.